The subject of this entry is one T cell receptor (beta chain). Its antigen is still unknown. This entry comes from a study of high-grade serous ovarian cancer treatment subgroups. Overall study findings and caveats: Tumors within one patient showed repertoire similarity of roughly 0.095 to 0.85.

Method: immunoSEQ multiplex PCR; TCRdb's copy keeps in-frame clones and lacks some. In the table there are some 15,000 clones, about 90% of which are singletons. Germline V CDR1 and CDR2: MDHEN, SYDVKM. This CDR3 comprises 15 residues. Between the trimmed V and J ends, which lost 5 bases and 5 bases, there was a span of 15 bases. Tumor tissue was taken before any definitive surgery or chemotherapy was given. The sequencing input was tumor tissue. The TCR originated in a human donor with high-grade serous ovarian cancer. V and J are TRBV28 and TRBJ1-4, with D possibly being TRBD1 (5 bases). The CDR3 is CASSPWDGFNEKLFF. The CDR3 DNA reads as TGTGCCAGCAGTCCCTGGGACGGTTTCAATGAAAAACTGTTTTTT.